This T cell receptor beta chain originates from a study of cytomegalovirus exposure and HLA in healthy donors. Overall study context: In terms of ancestry, the Caucasian-associated cluster contained roughly four fifths of the approximately 400 genotyped donors. General observations from the study: In a later analysis, TCR beta V- and J-gene trimming showed a link to a missense DCLRE1C variant. An analysis done earlier found most TCR beta V segments productive about 87% or about 30% of the time.

PCR involved 60 Vbeta and 13 Jbeta primers. Generated by immunoSEQ multiplex PCR, the TCRdb table keeps only in-frame clones and is missing some. The profile covers approximately 240,000 clones, with over 65% appearing a single time and 2.5% to 3.5% taken by the ten largest. Germline trimming cut 4 bases from V and 1 base from J; bases unmatched to any gene: 2. Germline-derived CDR1 and CDR2 are SGHNT and YYREEE (reference sequence). The CDR3 has 14 amino acids. This clone was seen a handful of times. Its target is unknown. This CDR3 is also generated by other DNA sequences in the sample. This sequence joins TRBV5-4 and TRBJ2-5, with TRBD1 identical over 9 bases. Material for sequencing was PBMCs. The sequence came from a woman aged 55-70 years in good health and CMV-seropositive. The CDR3 sequence: CASSPGQGQETQYF. CDR3 DNA sequence: TGTGCCAGCAGCCCGGGACAGGGCCAAGAGACCCAGTACTTC.